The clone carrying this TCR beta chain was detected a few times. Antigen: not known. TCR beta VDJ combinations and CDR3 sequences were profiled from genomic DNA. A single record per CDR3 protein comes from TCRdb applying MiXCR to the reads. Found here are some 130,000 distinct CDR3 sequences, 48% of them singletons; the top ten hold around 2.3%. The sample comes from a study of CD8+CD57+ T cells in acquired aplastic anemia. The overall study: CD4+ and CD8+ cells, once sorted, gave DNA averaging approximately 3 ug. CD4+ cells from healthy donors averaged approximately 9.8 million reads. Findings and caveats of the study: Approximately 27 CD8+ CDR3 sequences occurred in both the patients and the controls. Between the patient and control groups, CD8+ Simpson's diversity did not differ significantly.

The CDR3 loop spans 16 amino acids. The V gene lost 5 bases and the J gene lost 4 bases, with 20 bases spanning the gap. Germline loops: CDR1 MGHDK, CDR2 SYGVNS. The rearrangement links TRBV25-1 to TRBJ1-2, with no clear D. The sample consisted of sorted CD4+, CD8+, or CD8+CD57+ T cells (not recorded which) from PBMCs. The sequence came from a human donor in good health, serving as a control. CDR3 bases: TGTGCCAGCAGTACCTCACGAAGTCAGAGTACCTATGGCTACACCTTC. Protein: CASSTSRSQSTYGYTF.